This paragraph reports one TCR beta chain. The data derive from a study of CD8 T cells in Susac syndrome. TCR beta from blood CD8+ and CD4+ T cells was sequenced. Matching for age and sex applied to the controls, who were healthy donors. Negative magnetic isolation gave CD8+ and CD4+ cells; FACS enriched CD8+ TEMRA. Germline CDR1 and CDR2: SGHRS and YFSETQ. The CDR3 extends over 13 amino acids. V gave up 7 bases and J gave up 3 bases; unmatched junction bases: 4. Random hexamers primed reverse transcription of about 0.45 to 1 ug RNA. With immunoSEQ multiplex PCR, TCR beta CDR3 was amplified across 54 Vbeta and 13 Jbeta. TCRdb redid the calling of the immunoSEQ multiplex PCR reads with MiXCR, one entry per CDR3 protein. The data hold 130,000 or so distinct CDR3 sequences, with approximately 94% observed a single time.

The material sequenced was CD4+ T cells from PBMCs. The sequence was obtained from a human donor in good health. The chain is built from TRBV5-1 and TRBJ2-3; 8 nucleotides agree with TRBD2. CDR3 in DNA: TGCGCCAGCGCGACTAGCGCGACAGATACGCAGTATTTT. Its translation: CASATSATDTQYF.